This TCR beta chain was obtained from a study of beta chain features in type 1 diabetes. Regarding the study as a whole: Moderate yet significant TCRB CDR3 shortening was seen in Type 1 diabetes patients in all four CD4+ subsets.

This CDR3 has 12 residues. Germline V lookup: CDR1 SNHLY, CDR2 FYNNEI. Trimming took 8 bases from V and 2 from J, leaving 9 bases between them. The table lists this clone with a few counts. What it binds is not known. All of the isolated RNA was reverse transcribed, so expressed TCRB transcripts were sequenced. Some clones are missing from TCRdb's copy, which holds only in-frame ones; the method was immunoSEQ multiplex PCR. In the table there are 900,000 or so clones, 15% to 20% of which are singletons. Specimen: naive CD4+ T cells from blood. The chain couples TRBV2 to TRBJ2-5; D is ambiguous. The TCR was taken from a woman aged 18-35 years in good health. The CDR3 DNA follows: TGTGCCAGCTCTGGTGCTCAAGAGACCCAGTACTTC. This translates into CASSGAQETQYF.